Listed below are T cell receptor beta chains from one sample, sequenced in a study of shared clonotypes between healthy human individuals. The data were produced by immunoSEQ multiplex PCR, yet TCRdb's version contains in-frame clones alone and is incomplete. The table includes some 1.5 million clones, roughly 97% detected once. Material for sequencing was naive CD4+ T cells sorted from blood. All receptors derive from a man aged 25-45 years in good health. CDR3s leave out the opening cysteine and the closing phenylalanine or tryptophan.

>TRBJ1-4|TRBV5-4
ASSLEGRPNEKLF
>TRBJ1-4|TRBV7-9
ASSLTANEKLF
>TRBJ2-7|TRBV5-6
ASSPPGPPAYEQY
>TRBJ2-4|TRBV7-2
ASSLELAKNIQY
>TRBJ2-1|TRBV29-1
SILGASGRYNEQF
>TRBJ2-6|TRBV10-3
ATTGANVLT
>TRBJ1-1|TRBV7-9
ASSLEGIGGEAF
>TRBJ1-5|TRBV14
ASSQGRGFQPQH
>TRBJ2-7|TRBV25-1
ASSEWGTGGYEQY
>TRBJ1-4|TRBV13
ASSTDRGHEKLF
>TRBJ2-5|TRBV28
ASSYLRFAGDGIQETQY
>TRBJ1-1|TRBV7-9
ASSIEGATEAF
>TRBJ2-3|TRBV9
ASSDGSRGDTQY
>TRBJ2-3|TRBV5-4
ASNPGQRQGTDTQY
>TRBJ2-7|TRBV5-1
ASSLEVGSSYEQY
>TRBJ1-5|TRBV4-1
ASSQVSPDSNQPQH
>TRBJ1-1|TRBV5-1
ASSAMGTKDPENTEAF
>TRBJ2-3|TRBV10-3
AISEPADYTQY
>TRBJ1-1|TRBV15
AKTEPRGDTEAF
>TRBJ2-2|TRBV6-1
ASIFSPDTGELF
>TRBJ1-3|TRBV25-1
ASRPGQAGNTIY
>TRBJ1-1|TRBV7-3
ASSLTNTGKTEAF
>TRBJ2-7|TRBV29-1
SAKTGEFFHEQY
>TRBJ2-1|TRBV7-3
ASSKFRDLTYNEQF
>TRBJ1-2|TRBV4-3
ASSQDFAVSYGYT
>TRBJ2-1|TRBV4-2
ASSQVDGLAGSSYNEQF
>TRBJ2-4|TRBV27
ASSLLSGSAYIQY
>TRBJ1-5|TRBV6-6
ARIPGKNQPQH
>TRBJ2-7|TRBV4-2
ASSQDGTRKYEQY
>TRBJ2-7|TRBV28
ASSLGGRDEQY
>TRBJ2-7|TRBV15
ATSQGGLELYEQY
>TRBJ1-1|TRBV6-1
ASSEFAQGEAF
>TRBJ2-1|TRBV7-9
ASGTPGLVYNEQF
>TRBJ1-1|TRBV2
ASSDFVVNTEAF
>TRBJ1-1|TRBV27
ASSSPGDSEAF
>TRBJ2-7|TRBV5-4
ASSSRSSSYEQY
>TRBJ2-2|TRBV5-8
ASSYVTTNTGELF
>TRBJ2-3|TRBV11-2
ASSVESHTQY
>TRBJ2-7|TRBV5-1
ASRAVYEQY
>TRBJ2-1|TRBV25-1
ASSPLGNEQF
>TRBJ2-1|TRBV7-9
ASSFGLAGGEQF
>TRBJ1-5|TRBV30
AWSPTGQGRFRPQH
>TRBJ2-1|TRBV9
ASSQLAVTYNEQF